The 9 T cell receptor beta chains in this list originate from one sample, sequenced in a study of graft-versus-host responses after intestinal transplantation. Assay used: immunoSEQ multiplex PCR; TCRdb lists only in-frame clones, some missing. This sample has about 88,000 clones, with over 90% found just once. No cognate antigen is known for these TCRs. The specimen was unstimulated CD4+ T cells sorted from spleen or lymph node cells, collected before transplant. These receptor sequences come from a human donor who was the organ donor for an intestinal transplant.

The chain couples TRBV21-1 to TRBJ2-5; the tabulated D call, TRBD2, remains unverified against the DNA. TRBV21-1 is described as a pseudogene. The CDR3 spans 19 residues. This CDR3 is CASSKGSPASGGPGKTQYF. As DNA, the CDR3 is TGTGCCAGCAGCAAAGGGTCCCCTGCTAGCGGGGGGCCCGGGAAGACCCAGTACTTC.

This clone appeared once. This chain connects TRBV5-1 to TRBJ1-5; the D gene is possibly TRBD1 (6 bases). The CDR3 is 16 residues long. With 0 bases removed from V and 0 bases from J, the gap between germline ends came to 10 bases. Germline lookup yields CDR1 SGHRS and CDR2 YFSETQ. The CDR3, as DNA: TGCGCCAGCAGCTTGGGGACAGATTATAGCAATCAGCCCCAGCATTTT. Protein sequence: CASSLGTDYSNQPQHF.

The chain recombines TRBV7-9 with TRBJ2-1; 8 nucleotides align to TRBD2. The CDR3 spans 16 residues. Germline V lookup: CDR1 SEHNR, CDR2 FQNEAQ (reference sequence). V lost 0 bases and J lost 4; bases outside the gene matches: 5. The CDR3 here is CASSLAFSGNYNEQFF. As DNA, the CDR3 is TGTGCCAGCAGCTTAGCTTTTAGCGGGAATTACAATGAGCAGTTCTTC.

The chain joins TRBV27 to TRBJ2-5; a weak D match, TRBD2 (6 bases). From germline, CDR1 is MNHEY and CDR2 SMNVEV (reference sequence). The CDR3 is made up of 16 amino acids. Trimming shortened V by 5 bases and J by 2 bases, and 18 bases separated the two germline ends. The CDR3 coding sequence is TGTGCCAGCAGTCCCCTGGGAGCGGGCGGACAAGAGACCCAGTACTTC. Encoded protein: CASSPLGAGGQETQYF.

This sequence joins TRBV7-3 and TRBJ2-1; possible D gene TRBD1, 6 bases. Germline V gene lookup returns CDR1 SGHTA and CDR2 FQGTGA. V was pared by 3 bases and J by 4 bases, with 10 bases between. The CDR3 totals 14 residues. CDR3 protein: CASSFLQGYNEQFF. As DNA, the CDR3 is TGTGCCAGCAGCTTCCTACAGGGATACAATGAGCAGTTCTTC.

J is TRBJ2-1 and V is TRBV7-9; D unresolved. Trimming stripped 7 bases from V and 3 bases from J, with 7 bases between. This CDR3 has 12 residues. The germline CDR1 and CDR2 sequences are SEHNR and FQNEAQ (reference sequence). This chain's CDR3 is CASTKGYNEQFF. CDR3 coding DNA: TGTGCCAGCACAAAGGGCTACAATGAGCAGTTCTTC.

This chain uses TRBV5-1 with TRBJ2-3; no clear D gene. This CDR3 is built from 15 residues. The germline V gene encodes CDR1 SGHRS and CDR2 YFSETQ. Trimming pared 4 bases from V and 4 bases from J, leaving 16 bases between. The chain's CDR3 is CASSQTESSADTQYF. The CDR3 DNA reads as TGCGCCAGCAGCCAGACTGAAAGTTCCGCAGATACGCAGTATTTT.

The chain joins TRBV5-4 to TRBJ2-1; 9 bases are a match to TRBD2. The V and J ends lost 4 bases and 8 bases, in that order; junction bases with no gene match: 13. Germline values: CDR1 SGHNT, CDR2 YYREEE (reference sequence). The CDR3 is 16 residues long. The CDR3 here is CASSQTGSGGIHEQFF. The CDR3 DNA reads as TGTGCCAGCAGCCAGACGGGTAGCGGGGGTATCCATGAGCAGTTCTTC.

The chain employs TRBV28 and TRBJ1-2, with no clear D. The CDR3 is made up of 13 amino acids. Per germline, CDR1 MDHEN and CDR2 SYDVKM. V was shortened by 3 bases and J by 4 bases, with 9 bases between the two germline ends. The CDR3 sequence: CASSFQILYGYTF. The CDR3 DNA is TGTGCCAGCAGTTTCCAGATCCTCTATGGCTACACCTTC.